The clone carrying this TCR beta chain was counted between two and nine times. Its antigen is undetermined. Here immunoSEQ multiplex PCR was the method, and the copy in TCRdb shows in-frame clones only, minus some. The sample holds just under 2,000 clones, over 25% seen once. These data are taken from a study of T cells in localized non-small cell lung cancer. General study points: Adjacent lung exhibited a median of 57 among the 100 most abundant tumor clones. Highest T cell clonality was seen in uninvolved adjacent lung, surpassing that measured in tumor.

Atypia-free adjacent lung came from at least 2 cm beyond the tumor margin. The CDR3 length is 16 residues. V was shortened by 7 bases and J by 5 bases, with 23 bases between the two germline ends. Germline CDR1 reads MNHGY; CDR2 reads SAAAGT. Sequences were derived from normal lung tissue next to the tumor, sampled before any cancer treatment. The chain is built from TRBV6-8 and TRBJ2-5; D is possibly TRBD2 (6 bases). The TCR sequence derives from a woman aged 40-75 years with stage II lung adenocarcinoma. CDR3 sequence: CASTRGLAGNGETQYF. The CDR3 bases are TGTGCCAGCACTAGGGGCTTGGCGGGAAATGGCGAGACCCAGTACTTC.